This section outlines one T cell receptor (beta chain) sequence together with its context. Compared with germline, one end of the junction differs, possibly owing to a read error. The data were obtained in a study of sequential checkpoint blockade in melanoma. Assay used: immunoSEQ multiplex PCR; TCRdb lists only in-frame clones, some missing. Seen here are roughly 21,000 clones, around 30% observed once, and the top ten hold 6.7%. Treatment of the sample: randomized to nivolumab then ipilimumab (arm A) or the reverse (arm B). The sequence came from a human donor with melanoma. The sample here was tumor tissue (inferred from file names), taken from a patient given nivolumab and ipilimumab in sequence.

In nucleotides, the CDR3 is TGTGCCATCAGTTGGGGAGCGACAGCTAACTATGGCTACACCTTC. Amino acids: CAISWGATANYGYTF. The chain combines TRBV6-8 with TRBJ1-2; the D gene is possibly TRBD1 (5 bases). The CDR3 runs to 15 residues. CDR1 is MNHGY and CDR2 is SAAAGT in the germline V gene.